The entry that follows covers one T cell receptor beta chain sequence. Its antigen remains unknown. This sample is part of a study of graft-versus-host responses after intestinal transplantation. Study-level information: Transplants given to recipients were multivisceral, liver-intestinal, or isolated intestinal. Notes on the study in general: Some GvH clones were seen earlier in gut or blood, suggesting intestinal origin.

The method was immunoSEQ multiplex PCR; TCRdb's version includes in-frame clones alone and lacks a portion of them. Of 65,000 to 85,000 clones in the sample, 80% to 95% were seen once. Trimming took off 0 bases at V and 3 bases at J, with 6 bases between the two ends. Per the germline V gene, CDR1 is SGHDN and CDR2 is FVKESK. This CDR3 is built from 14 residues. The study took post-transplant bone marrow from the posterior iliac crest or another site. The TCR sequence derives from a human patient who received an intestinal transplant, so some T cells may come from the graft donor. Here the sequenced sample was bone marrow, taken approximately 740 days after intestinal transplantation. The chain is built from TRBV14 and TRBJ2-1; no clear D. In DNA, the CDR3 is TGTGCCAGCAGCCAAGAGTACTACTACAATGAGCAGTTCTTC. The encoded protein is CASSQEYYYNEQFF.